The present entry profiles one T cell receptor beta chain with its context. Its cognate antigen is unknown. Clones were sequenced by immunoSEQ multiplex PCR, and TCRdb holds only the in-frame ones, with some missing. Of approximately 97,000 clones listed, more than 70% were seen once; the top ten hold roughly 24%. Trimming removed 2 bases at V and 0 bases at J, with 9 bases between. Germline CDR1 SGHRS, CDR2 YFSETQ. This CDR3 has 14 amino acids. The data originate from a study of cytotoxic CD8 clonotypes in ibrutinib-treated CLL. Study overall: Partial responses numbered some 24 and complete responses 2; after a median about 72 months, about 14 stayed remitted and some twelve progressed.

Points from the study as a whole: Elevated clonality accompanied ibrutinib response, with a return toward baseline values at progression. Baseline clonality, above age-matched healthy donor levels, tracked circulating CD8+ T-cell counts. Public clonotypes were seen rarely and were contracted or stable on treatment.

The chain is built from TRBV5-1 and TRBJ2-7; either TRBD1 or TRBD2 may fit D (5 bases each). The specimen was PBMCs, collected after 24 months of ibrutinib treatment. The TCR comes from a human donor with chronic lymphocytic leukemia. Written as DNA, the CDR3 is TGCGCCAGCAGCTTTTCAGGGAGCTCCTACGAGCAGTACTTC. Translated, it gives CASSFSGSSYEQYF.